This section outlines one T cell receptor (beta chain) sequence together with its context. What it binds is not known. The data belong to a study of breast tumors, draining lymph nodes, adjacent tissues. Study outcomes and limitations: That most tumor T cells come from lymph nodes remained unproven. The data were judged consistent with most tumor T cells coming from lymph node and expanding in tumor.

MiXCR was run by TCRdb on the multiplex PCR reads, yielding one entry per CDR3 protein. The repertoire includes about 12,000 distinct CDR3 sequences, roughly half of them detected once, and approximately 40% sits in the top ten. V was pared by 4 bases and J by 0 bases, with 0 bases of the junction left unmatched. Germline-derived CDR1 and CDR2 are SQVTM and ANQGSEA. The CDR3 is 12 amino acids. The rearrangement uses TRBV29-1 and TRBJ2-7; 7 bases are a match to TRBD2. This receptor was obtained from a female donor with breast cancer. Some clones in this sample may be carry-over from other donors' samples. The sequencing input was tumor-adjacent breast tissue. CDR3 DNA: TGCAGCGTTGGGACTAGCTCCTACGAGCAGTACTTC. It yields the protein CSVGTSSYEQYF.